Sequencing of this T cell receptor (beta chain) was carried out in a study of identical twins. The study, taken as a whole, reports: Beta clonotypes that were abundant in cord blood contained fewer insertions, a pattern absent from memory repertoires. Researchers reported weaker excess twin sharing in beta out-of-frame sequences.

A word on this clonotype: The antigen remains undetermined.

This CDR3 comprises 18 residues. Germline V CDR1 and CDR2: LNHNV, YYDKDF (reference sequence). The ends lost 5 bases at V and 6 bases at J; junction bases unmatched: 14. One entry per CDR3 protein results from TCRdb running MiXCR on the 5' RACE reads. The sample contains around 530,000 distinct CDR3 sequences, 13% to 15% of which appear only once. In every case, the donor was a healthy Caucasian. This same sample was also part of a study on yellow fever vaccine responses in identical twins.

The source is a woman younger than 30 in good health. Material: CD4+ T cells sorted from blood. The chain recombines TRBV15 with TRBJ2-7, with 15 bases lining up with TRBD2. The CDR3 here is CATSFPIGLAGGSAEQYF. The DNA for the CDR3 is TGTGCCACCAGCTTCCCAATCGGACTAGCGGGAGGGTCGGCCGAGCAGTACTTC. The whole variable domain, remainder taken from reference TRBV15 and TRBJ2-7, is DAMVIQNPRYQVTQFGKPVTLSCSQTLNHNVMYWYQQKSSQAPKLLFHYYDKDFNNEADTPDNFQSRRPNTSFCFLDIRSPGLGDTAMYLCATSFPIGLAGGSAEQYFGPGTRLTVT.